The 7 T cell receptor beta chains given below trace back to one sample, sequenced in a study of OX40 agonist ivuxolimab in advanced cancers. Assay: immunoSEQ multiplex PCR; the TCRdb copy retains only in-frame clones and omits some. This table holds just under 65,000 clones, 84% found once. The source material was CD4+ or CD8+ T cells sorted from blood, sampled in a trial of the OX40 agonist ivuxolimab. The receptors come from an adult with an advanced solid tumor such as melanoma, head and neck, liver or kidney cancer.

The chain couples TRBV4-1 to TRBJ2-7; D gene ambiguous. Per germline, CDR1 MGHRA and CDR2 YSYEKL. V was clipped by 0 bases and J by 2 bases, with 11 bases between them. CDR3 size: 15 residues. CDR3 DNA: TGCGCCAGCAGCCAAGACCGCGGACCAACCTACGAGCAGTACTTC. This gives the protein CASSQDRGPTYEQYF.

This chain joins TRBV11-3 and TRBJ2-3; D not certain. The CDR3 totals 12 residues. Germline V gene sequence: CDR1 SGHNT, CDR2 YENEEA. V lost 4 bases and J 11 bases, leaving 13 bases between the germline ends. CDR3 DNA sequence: TGTGCCAGCAGCTCTGGACGGTTAAGGCAGTATTTT. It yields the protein CASSSGRLRQYF.

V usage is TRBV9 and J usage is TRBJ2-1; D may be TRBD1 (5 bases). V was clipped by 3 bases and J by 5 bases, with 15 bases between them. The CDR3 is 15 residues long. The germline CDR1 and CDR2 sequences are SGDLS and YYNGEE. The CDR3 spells CASSEWGRQDNEQFF. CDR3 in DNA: TGTGCCAGCAGCGAGTGGGGCAGGCAAGACAATGAGCAGTTCTTC.

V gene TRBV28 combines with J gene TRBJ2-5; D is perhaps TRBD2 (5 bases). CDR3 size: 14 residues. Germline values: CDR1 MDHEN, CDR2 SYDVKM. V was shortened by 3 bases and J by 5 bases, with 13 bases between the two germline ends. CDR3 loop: CASSLSTPGETQYF. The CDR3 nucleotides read TGTGCCAGCAGTTTGTCGACCCCGGGGGAGACCCAGTACTTC.

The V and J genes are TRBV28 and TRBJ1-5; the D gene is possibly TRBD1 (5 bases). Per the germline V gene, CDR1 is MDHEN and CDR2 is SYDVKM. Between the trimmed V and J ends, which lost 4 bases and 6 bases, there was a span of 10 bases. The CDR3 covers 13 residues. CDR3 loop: CASSWDWGQPQHF. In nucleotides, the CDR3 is TGTGCCAGCAGTTGGGACTGGGGTCAGCCCCAGCATTTT.

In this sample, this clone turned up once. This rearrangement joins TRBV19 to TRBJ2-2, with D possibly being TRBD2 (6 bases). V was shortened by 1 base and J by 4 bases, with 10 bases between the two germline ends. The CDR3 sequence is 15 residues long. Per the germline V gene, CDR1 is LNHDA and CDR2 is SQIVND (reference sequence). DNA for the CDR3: TGTGCCAGTAGTATAGGGGGGGTAGGCACCGGGGAGCTGTTTTTT. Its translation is CASSIGGVGTGELFF.

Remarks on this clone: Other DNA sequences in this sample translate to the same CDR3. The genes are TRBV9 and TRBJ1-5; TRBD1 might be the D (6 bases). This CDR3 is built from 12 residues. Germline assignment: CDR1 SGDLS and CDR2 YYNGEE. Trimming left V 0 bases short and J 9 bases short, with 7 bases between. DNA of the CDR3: TGTGCCAGCAGCGTAGAGGGGGGGCCCCAGCATTTT. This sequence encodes CASSVEGGPQHF.